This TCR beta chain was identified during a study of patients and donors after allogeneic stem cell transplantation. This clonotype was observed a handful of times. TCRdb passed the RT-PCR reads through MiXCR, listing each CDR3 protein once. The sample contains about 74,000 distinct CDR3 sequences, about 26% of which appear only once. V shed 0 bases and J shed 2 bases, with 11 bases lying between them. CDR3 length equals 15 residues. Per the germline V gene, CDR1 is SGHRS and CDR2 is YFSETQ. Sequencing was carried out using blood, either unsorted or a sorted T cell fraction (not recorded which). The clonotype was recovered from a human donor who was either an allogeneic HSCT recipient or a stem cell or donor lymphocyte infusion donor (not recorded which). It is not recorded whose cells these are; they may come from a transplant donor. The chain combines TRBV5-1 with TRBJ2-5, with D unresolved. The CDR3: CASSLVWAFQETQYF. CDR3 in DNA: TGCGCCAGCAGCTTGGTGTGGGCCTTTCAAGAGACCCAGTACTTC.